The 10 T cell receptor beta chains presented below share a single source sample, sequenced in a study of cytomegalovirus exposure and HLA in healthy donors. Libraries were prepared by immunoSEQ multiplex PCR; TCRdb keeps only in-frame clonotypes and omits some of them. The table shows over 150,000 clones, with around 84% occurring only once. The sample consisted of PBMCs. The receptors here all came from a human donor in good health.

The chain combines TRBV6-6 with TRBJ1-1, with 8 bases that match TRBD1. The V gene's germline CDR1 is MNHNY and CDR2 SVGAGI (reference sequence). With 4 bases clipped from V and 4 bases from J, the junction kept 5 bases outside the gene matches. The CDR3 covers 14 residues. Here the CDR3 DNA reads TGTGCCAGCAGTTTCTTACAGGGGGGCACTGAAGCTTTCTTT. Translation: CASSFLQGGTEAFF.

The CDR3 protein is CASSFGQGNTEAFF. The CDR3 bases are TGTGCCAGCAGTTTTGGACAGGGGAACACTGAAGCTTTCTTT. The chain recombines TRBV6-6 with TRBJ1-1, with 8 positions matching TRBD1. The germline V gene has CDR1 MNHNY and CDR2 SVGAGI (reference sequence). This CDR3 contains 14 residues. The J segment lost 1 base and the V segment lost 4 bases, leaving 2 bases of the junction unmatched.

A single count supports this clone. This sequence joins TRBV2 and TRBJ1-1; 7 bases line up with TRBD1. After removal of 4 bases from V and 6 bases from J, the junction contained 5 bases not matched to a gene. Germline V gene lookup returns CDR1 SNHLY and CDR2 FYNNEI. The CDR3 loop spans 13 amino acids. The CDR3 here is CASSVFQGAEAFF. DNA for the CDR3: TGTGCCAGCAGTGTATTCCAGGGGGCTGAAGCTTTCTTT.

The J gene is TRBJ2-7, the V gene TRBV27; D is ambiguous. Germline V CDR1 and CDR2: MNHEY, SMNVEV (reference sequence). Deletions cut 3 bases from V and 0 bases from J, with 6 bases between. The CDR3 sequence is 13 residues long. CDR3: CASSFSISYEQYF. CDR3 bases: TGTGCCAGCAGTTTTTCCATCTCCTACGAGCAGTACTTC.

This clone showed up just a few times. The genes are TRBV5-6 and TRBJ2-7; TRBD2 aligns across 7 bases. CDR3 length: 13 residues. The V gene's germline CDR1 is SGHDT and CDR2 YYEEEE. V dropped 2 bases and J dropped 7; count of bases not matched to a gene: 6. The CDR3 loop reads CASSFVGGAEQYF. The CDR3 region has the DNA TGTGCCAGCAGCTTCGTGGGAGGGGCGGAGCAGTACTTC.

The chain links TRBV9 to TRBJ2-3, with 7 nucleotides matching TRBD2. Germline assignment: CDR1 SGDLS and CDR2 YYNGEE. This CDR3 spans 12 amino acids. V shed 9 bases and J 5 bases; nucleotides not matched to a gene: 6. The CDR3 nucleotides are TGTGCCACGGGGGGAGACGGAGATACGCAGTATTTT. Translation: CATGGDGDTQYF.

This chain links TRBV2 with TRBJ2-1; D possibly corresponds to TRBD1 (8 bases). The CDR3 is made up of 15 amino acids. Germline V gene data show CDR1 as SNHLY and CDR2 as FYNNEI. Trimming pared 4 bases from V and 6 bases from J, leaving 16 bases between. The CDR3 sequence: CASSARGGTGNEQFF. The CDR3 bases are TGTGCCAGCAGTGCCAGGGGAGGGACAGGCAATGAGCAGTTCTTC.

The chain carries TRBV29-1 and TRBJ2-3, with 13 bases aligning to TRBD2. The J segment lost 4 bases and the V segment lost 6 bases, leaving 7 bases of the junction unmatched. The CDR3 has 15 amino acids. Germline CDR1 reads SQVTM; CDR2 reads ANQGSEA. The CDR3 coding sequence is TGCAGCGTCCTTACTAGCGGGGGGGCCCCAGATACGCAGTATTTT. It specifies CSVLTSGGAPDTQYF.

The rearrangement uses TRBV5-1 and TRBJ1-1; 7 positions match TRBD1. CDR1 is SGHRS, CDR2 YFSETQ, per germline. Trimming took 4 bases from V and 6 from J; bases not matched to a gene: 9. This CDR3 has 14 residues. As DNA, the CDR3 is TGCGCCAGCAGCATAGACAGGGCCTACGCTGAAGCTTTCTTT. Protein product: CASSIDRAYAEAFF. Full variable domain (outside the CDR3, taken from reference TRBV5-1 and TRBJ1-1): KAGVTQTPRYLIKTRGQQVTLSCSPISGHRSVSWYQQTPGQGLQFLFEYFSETQRNKGNFPGRFSGRQFSNSRSEMNVSTLELGDSALYLCASSIDRAYAEAFFGQGTRLTVV.

This clone was detected once. The CDR3 nucleotides read TGTGCCAGCAGTTACACAAGAGGGATCGCCACTGAAGCTTTCTTT. Translating gives CASSYTRGIATEAFF. The V and J genes are TRBV6-5 and TRBJ1-1; D remains unclear. The CDR3 consists of 15 residues. V was shortened by 2 bases and J by 4 bases, with 14 bases between the two germline ends. The V gene's germline CDR1 is MNHEY and CDR2 SVGAGI.